One and the same sample provided the 4 T cell receptor beta chains below, sequenced in a study of cytomegalovirus exposure and HLA in healthy donors. Here immunoSEQ multiplex PCR was the method, and the copy in TCRdb shows in-frame clones only, minus some. The sample contains approximately 230,000 clones, roughly 87% of which appear only once. The sample comprised PBMCs. The receptors derive from a man between 18 and 35 years old in good health and CMV-seropositive.

This chain links TRBV6-1 with TRBJ2-7; D is possibly TRBD1 (6 bases). Trimming took 5 bases from V and 6 from J, leaving 14 bases between them. Per the germline V gene, CDR1 is MNHNS and CDR2 is SASEGT. The CDR3 covers 13 residues. CDR3 nucleotide sequence: TGTGCCAGCAGTACAGTTACAGGGCTCGAGCAGTACTTC. It yields the protein CASSTVTGLEQYF.

V gene TRBV27 combines with J gene TRBJ1-4; maybe TRBD1 (5 bases). The CDR3 contains 14 residues. Germline CDR1 MNHEY, CDR2 SMNVEV (reference sequence). V was clipped by 6 bases and J by 5 bases, with 13 bases between them. CDR3 in amino acids: CASSGGGLNEKLFF. DNA of the CDR3: TGTGCCAGCAGCGGGGGGGGGTTGAATGAAAAACTGTTTTTT. The whole variable domain, filled in from reference TRBV27 and TRBJ1-4, reads EAQVTQNPRYLITVTGKKLTVTCSQNMNHEYMSWYRQDPGLGLRQIYYSMNVEVTDKGDVPEGYKVSRKEKRNFPLILESPSPNQTSLYFCASSGGGLNEKLFFGSGTQLSVL.

The chain joins TRBV6-1 to TRBJ2-5; 12 positions match TRBD1. The CDR3 runs 17 residues. The V gene's germline CDR1 is MNHNS and CDR2 SASEGT. V trimming: 2 bases; J trimming: 4 bases; junction bases outside the gene matches: 8. The CDR3 nucleotides read TGTGCCAGCAGTGAAATTTGGGGACAGGGGGCGCCAGAGACCCAGTACTTC. Amino acids: CASSEIWGQGAPETQYF.

The genes are TRBV4-1 and TRBJ2-7, with 7 positions matching TRBD1. The germline CDR1 and CDR2 sequences are MGHRA and YSYEKL. The CDR3 loop spans 19 amino acids. Losses at the gene ends were 4 bases for V and 4 bases for J; bases not matched to a gene: 22. CDR3 sequence (DNA): TGCGCCAGCAGCCCTTATTTATACACCCTAGGACAGGAACCTTACGAGCAGTACTTC. Protein: CASSPYLYTLGQEPYEQYF.